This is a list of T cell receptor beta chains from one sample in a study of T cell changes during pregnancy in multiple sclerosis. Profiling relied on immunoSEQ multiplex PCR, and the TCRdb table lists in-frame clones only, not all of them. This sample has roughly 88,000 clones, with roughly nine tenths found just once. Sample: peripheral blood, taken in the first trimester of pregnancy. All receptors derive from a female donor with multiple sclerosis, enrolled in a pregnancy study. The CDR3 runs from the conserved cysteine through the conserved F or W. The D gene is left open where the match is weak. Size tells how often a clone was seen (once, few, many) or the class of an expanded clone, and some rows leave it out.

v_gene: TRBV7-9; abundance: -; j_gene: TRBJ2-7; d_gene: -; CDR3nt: TGTGCCAGCAGCTTAAGGAGGGACGAGCAGTACTTC; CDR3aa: CASSLRRDEQYF
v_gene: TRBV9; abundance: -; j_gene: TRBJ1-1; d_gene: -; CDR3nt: TGTGCCAGCAGGCTCGCCGGTGAAGCTTTCTTT; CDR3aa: CASRLAGEAFF
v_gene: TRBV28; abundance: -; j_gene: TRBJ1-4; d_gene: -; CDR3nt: TGTGCCAGCAGCCCATTGGAGACAGGAGGCGAAAAACTGTTTTTT; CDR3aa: CASSPLETGGEKLFF
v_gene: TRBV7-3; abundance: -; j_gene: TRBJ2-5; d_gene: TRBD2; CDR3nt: TGTGCCAGCAGCTTAATAGCCGGCGGGAGAGGAGAGACCCAGTACTTC; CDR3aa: CASSLIAGGRGETQYF
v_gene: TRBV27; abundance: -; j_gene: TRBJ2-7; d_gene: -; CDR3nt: TGTGCCAGCAGACTTCAGGGACCGCGGGGCGAGCAGTACTTC; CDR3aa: CASRLQGPRGEQYF
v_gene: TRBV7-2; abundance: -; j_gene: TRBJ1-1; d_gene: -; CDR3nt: TGTGCCAGCAGCCACCACGGGACTGTAGCTGAAGCTTTCTTT; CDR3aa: CASSHHGTVAEAFF
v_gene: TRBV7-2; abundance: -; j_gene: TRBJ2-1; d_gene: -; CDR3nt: TGTGCCAGCAGCCAAACTAGCTCCTACAATGAGCAGTTCTTC; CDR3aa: CASSQTSSYNEQFF
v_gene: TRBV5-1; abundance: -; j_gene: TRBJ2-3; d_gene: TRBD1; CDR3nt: TGCGCCAGCAGCTTGGAGGGGGACAGGTATTCAGATACGCAGTATTTT; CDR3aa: CASSLEGDRYSDTQYF
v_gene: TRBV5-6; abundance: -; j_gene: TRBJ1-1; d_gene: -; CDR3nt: TGTGCCAGCAGCAAAATAGTCCCGAACACTGAAGCTTTCTTT; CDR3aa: CASSKIVPNTEAFF
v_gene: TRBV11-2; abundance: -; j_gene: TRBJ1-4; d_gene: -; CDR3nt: TGTGCCAGCAGCCTGACAGACCAAGGGGATGAAAAACTGTTTTTT; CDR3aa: CASSLTDQGDEKLFF
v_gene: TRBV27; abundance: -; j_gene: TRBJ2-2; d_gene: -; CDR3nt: TGTGCCAGCAGTTTACAGAGCGGCACCGGGGAGCTGTTTTTT; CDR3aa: CASSLQSGTGELFF
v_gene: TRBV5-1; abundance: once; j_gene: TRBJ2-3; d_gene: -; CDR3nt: TGCGCCAGCAGCGGAAATGCAGGGACTGGTGATACGCAGTATTTT; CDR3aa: CASSGNAGTGDTQYF
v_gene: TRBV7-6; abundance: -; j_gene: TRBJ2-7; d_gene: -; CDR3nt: TGTGCCAGCAGCCAAACGGGGGGCAACGAGCAGTACTTC; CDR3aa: CASSQTGGNEQYF
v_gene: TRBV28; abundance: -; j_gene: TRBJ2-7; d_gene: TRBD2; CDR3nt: TGTGCCAGCAGTCGTAGCGGGAGGCGGCCCTACGAGCAGTACTTC; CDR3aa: CASSRSGRRPYEQYF
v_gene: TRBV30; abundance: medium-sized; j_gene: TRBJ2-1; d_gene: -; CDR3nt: TGTGCCTGGAGTGTATCCGGTTGGTGGAGGTTCTTC; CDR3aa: CAWSVSGWWRFF
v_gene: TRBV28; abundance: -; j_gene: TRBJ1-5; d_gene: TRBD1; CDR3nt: TGTGCCAGCAGTGATGGACAGGGGGGGGTTAGAAGCAATCAGCCCCAGCATTTT; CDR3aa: CASSDGQGGVRSNQPQHF
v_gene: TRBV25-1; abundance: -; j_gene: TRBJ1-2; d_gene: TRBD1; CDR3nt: TGTGCCAGCAGTCGACAGGGGTTGGACTATGGCTACACCTTC; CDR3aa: CASSRQGLDYGYTF
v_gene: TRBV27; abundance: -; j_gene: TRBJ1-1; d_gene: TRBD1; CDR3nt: TGTGCCAGCAGGACAGGGGCAGGGAGAGCTTTCTTT; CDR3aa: CASRTGAGRAFF
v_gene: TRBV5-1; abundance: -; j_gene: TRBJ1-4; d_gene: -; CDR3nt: TGCGCCAGCAGCTCATACAGAGGGGGACCTAATGAAAAACTGTTTTTT; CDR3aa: CASSSYRGGPNEKLFF
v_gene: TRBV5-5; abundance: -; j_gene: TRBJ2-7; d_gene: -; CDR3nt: TGTGCCAGCAGCTTGGAGCCCCCCTCCTACGAGCAGTACTTC; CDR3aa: CASSLEPPSYEQYF
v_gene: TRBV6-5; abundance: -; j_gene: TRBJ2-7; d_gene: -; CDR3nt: TGTGCCAGCAGCCAGGGATCCGAGCAGTACTTC; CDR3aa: CASSQGSEQYF
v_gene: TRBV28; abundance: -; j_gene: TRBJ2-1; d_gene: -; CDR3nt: TGTGCCAGCAGACCTACTAGTCTTTCCTACAATGAGCAGTTCTTC; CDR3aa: CASRPTSLSYNEQFF
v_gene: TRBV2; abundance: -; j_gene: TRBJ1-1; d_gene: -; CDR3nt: TGTGCCAGCAGTGCCACAGGGTCCCATGAAGCTTTCTTT; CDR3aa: CASSATGSHEAFF
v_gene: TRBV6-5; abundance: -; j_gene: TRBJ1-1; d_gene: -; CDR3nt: TGTGCCAGCAGTTACTCGCTACAGGGAAACACTGAAGCTTTCTTT; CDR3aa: CASSYSLQGNTEAFF
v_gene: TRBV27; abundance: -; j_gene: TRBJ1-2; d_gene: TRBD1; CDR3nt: TGTGCCAGCACCGACAGGGATCTCTCTGGCTACACCTTC; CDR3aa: CASTDRDLSGYTF